This T cell receptor beta chain was found in a study of spatial heterogeneity in lung cancer. TCRdb re-called the 5' RACE reads with MiXCR, one entry per CDR3 protein. Of 9,500 to 10,000 distinct CDR3 sequences in the sample, around 6% are singletons; the top ten hold 10%. Time point defined: sample taken at primary tumor resection. CDR3 length: 17 amino acids. CDR1 is SNHLY and CDR2 is FYNNEI in the germline V gene. With 4 bases clipped from V and 2 bases from J, the junction kept 12 bases outside the gene matches. This clonotype was seen at least ten times. Its antigen is unknown. This beta chain turned up in a library designed for alpha chains; as an off-target read, its abundance says little. Overall study findings and caveats: It was found that expanded intratumoral alpha and beta TCR counts tracked tumor mutation counts.

The TCR sequence derives from a male donor with early-stage non-small cell lung cancer. This material consisted of lung tumor tissue, taken at surgery. V and J are TRBV2 and TRBJ1-2, with 8 nucleotides matching TRBD1. The CDR3: CASSGGRGLPSNYGYTF. The CDR3 DNA reads TGTGCCAGCAGTGGGGGCAGGGGGCTTCCGTCAAACTATGGCTACACCTTC.